The 20 T cell receptor beta chains listed next were all sequenced from one sample in a study of blood T cell repertoires in COVID-19. Data came from immunoSEQ multiplex PCR; TCRdb stores just in-frame clones and leaves some out. Here the sample spans some 200,000 clones, approximately 84% being singletons. Sample: PBMCs or T cells enriched from blood (not recorded which). The receptor source for this set is a man aged 40-55 years who had recovered from COVID-19.

V gene TRBV7-2 combines with J gene TRBJ2-6; tentatively, D is TRBD1 (8 bases). Germline CDR1 is SGHTA and CDR2 is FQGNSA. The CDR3 totals 17 residues. V was trimmed by 5 bases and J by 1 base, leaving 15 bases between them. In DNA form, the CDR3 reads TGTGCCAGCAGCGGTACAGGGGGGGGATCTGGGGCCAACGTCCTGACTTTC. Its translation is CASSGTGGGSGANVLTF. Full variable domain (remainder filled in from reference TRBV7-2 and TRBJ2-6): GAGVSQSPSNKVTEKGKDVELRCDPISGHTALYWYRQSLGQGLEFLIYFQGNSAPDKSGLPSDRFSAERTGGSVSTLTIQRTQQEDSAVYLCASSGTGGGSGANVLTFGAGSRLTVL.

This clone was seen a single time. This chain links TRBV7-8 with TRBJ1-4, with 8 bases fitting TRBD1. Trimming cost V 4 bases and J 8 bases; bases outside gene matches: 6. Germline CDR1 and CDR2: SGHVS and FQNEAQ. This CDR3 has 14 residues. The CDR3 protein is CASSSDRASEKLFF. The CDR3 DNA follows: TGTGCCAGCAGCTCGGACAGGGCTAGCGAAAAACTGTTTTTT.

This CDR3 reads CASSLRTGGNQPQHF. CDR3 coding DNA: TGTGCCAGCAGCTTAAGGACAGGGGGCAATCAGCCCCAGCATTTT. The V call is TRBV7-2, the J call TRBJ1-5; 9 bases agree with TRBD1. The CDR3 extends over 15 amino acids. Germline V gene data show CDR1 as SGHTA and CDR2 as FQGNSA. J gave up 2 bases and V 2 bases, and 1 base lay outside the gene matches.

The chain is built from TRBV5-1 and TRBJ2-1, with 11 nucleotides matching TRBD2. The V gene end was trimmed by 2 bases and the J gene end by 5 bases; junction bases not matched to a gene: 12. The CDR3 runs 18 residues. From germline, CDR1 is SGHRS and CDR2 YFSETQ. CDR3 in DNA: TGCGCCAGCAGCTTCCCACTCCTTAGCGGGGGGGGAAACAATGAGCAGTTCTTC. Encoded protein: CASSFPLLSGGGNNEQFF.

The J gene is TRBJ2-7, the V gene TRBV7-8; maybe TRBD2 (6 bases). Germline lookup yields CDR1 SGHVS and CDR2 FQNEAQ. V lost 5 bases, J lost 7 bases, and 18 bases lay in between. The CDR3 totals 14 residues. The CDR3 bases are TGTGCCAGCAGCCCGTTGGTCGGGGGTGGAGAGCAGTACTTC. Translation gives CASSPLVGGGEQYF.

J is TRBJ2-3 and V is TRBV24-1; perhaps TRBD1 as D (5 bases). CDR1 is KGHDR, CDR2 SFDVKD, per germline. V lost 5 bases and J 2 bases, leaving 7 bases between the germline ends. The CDR3 contains 13 residues. DNA of the CDR3: TGTGCCACCAGTGTTGGGGCCACAGATACGCAGTATTTT. It encodes CATSVGATDTQYF.

This clone appeared once. This chain links TRBV11-2 with TRBJ1-1, with TRBD1 matching 7 bases. Germline values: CDR1 SGHAT, CDR2 FQNNGV. The CDR3 is 13 residues long. J gave up 5 bases and V 2 bases, and 2 bases lay outside the gene matches. CDR3 amino acids: CASSLQGDTEAFF. DNA of the CDR3: TGTGCCAGCAGCTTACAGGGGGATACTGAAGCTTTCTTT.

This chain uses TRBV19 with TRBJ2-5; 8 positions agree with TRBD2. Germline trimming cut 5 bases from V and 1 base from J; bases unmatched to any gene: 6. The length of the CDR3 is 15 residues. CDR1 is LNHDA, CDR2 SQIVND, per germline (reference sequence). The CDR3 is CASSREGGPQETQYF. The CDR3 DNA reads TGTGCCAGTAGTCGGGAGGGGGGTCCCCAAGAGACCCAGTACTTC.

V is TRBV24-1 and J is TRBJ1-2; no definite D call. Germline assignment: CDR1 KGHDR and CDR2 SFDVKD. The CDR3 extends over 13 amino acids. V lost 5 bases and J 4 bases, leaving 10 bases between the germline ends. DNA of the CDR3: TGTGCCACCAGTGGGGCCAGGTTCTATGGCTACACCTTC. It specifies CATSGARFYGYTF.

The chain links TRBV7-7 to TRBJ1-5; D is ambiguous. Per the germline V gene, CDR1 is SSHAT and CDR2 is FNYEAQ (reference sequence). This CDR3 is built from 13 residues. V lost 5 bases to trimming and J lost 4 bases, with 9 bases between them. The CDR3 DNA is TGTGCCAGCAGCACATCGACAAATCAGCCCCAGCATTTT. Residues: CASSTSTNQPQHF.

V gene TRBV4-3 combines with J gene TRBJ2-6; D is possibly TRBD1 (5 bases). Germline V CDR1 and CDR2: LGHNA, YSLEER. This CDR3 is 17 amino acids long. Trimming removed 4 bases at V and 3 bases at J, with 16 bases between. DNA for the CDR3: TGCGCCAGCAGCCTTCAATTACAGGCTAATGGGGCCAACGTCCTGACTTTC. Amino acid sequence: CASSLQLQANGANVLTF.

The V gene is TRBV18, the J gene TRBJ1-3, with unresolved D. Germline V gives CDR1 KGHSH, CDR2 LQKENI. The length of the CDR3 is 17 residues. The germline V and J ends were trimmed by 3 bases and 1 base, with 16 bases remaining between them. CDR3 nucleotide sequence: TGTGCCAGCTCACCGGGCCCACCTAAATCTTCTGGAAACACCATATATTTT. It specifies CASSPGPPKSSGNTIYF.

The V and J genes are TRBV7-6 and TRBJ2-1; weak D call: TRBD2 (5 bases). The V gene lost 0 bases and the J gene lost 6 bases, with 33 bases spanning the gap. This CDR3 spans 22 amino acids. Germline V lookup: CDR1 SGHVS, CDR2 FNYEAQ. In DNA form, the CDR3 reads TGTGCCAGCAGCTTAGCCGGCGCTAGGGTATTCGCATGGGATGGGAGTCCCAATGAGCAGTTCTTC. This codes for CASSLAGARVFAWDGSPNEQFF.

The rearrangement joins TRBV28 to TRBJ1-2, with 9 bases that match TRBD1. J lost 3 bases, V lost 5 bases, and 7 bases had no gene match. Germline values: CDR1 MDHEN, CDR2 SYDVKM. This CDR3 is 15 amino acids long. The CDR3 region is CASSPPTGGYYGYTF. In nucleotides, the CDR3 is TGTGCCAGCAGTCCACCGACAGGGGGGTACTATGGCTACACCTTC.

CDR3 in amino acids: CASSVGSYSPLHF. The CDR3 DNA is TGTGCCAGCAGTGTGGGCTCCTATTCACCCCTCCACTTT. The chain has TRBV27 and TRBJ1-6; D is unresolved. This CDR3 region has 13 residues. CDR1 is MNHEY and CDR2 is SMNVEV in the germline V gene (reference sequence). Trimming shortened V by 5 bases and J by 8 bases, and 10 bases separated the two germline ends.

This clone occurred once. V gene TRBV2 combines with J gene TRBJ1-1; tentatively, D is TRBD1 (5 bases). V gave up 3 bases and J gave up 5 bases, with 16 bases separating them. This CDR3 has 15 amino acids. Germline V gives CDR1 SNHLY, CDR2 FYNNEI. CDR3 in amino acids: CASSEQTGGWTEAFF. The CDR3 DNA is TGTGCCAGCAGTGAGCAAACAGGTGGTTGGACTGAAGCTTTCTTT.

This rearrangement joins TRBV30 to TRBJ1-1; 9 nucleotides line up with TRBD1. The CDR3 consists of 19 residues. Germline-derived CDR1 and CDR2 are GTSNPN and SVGIG (reference sequence). V trimming: 2 bases; J trimming: 1 base; junction bases outside the gene matches: 17. Written as DNA, the CDR3 is TGTGCCTGGAGTCCCCTCAGGGACAGGGTTTTACTTTCGAACACTGAAGCTTTCTTT. It translates to CAWSPLRDRVLLSNTEAFF. Looking up the rest from reference TRBV30 and TRBJ1-1 gives the full variable domain: SQTIHQWPATLVQPVGSPLSLECTVEGTSNPNLYWYRQAAGRGLQLLFYSVGIGQISSEVPQNLSASRPQDRQFILSSKKLLLSDSGFYLCAWSPLRDRVLLSNTEAFFGQGTRLTVV.

J is TRBJ1-5 and V is TRBV6-5; 7 bases agree with TRBD1. CDR3 length: 15 residues. The V and J ends lost 6 bases and 4 bases, in that order; junction bases with no gene match: 9. Germline V lookup: CDR1 MNHEY, CDR2 SVGAGI. The DNA for the CDR3 is TGTGCCAGCAGAAAACAGGGGAGCGGAAATCAGCCCCAGCATTTT. This sequence encodes CASRKQGSGNQPQHF.

V is TRBV6-4 and J is TRBJ1-1; TRBD1 agrees at 10 bases. CDR3 length: 15 residues. Germline V gene sequence: CDR1 MRHNA, CDR2 SNTAGT. V shed 7 bases and J 3 bases; nucleotides not matched to a gene: 8. The CDR3: CASKDRGGRYTEAFF. In DNA, the CDR3 is TGTGCCAGCAAGGACAGGGGGGGCAGGTACACTGAAGCTTTCTTT.

This rearrangement joins TRBV30 to TRBJ2-7; weak D call: TRBD1 (6 bases). This CDR3 spans 13 amino acids. Trimming took off 3 bases at V and 3 bases at J, with 12 bases between the two ends. Germline CDR1 GTSNPN, CDR2 SVGIG (reference sequence). The CDR3 reads CAWRKQGSYEQYF. The CDR3 DNA reads as TGTGCCTGGAGAAAGCAGGGGAGCTACGAGCAGTACTTC.